Each of the 21 T cell receptor beta chains below was sequenced from the same sample in a study of regulatory T cells in long-lasting Graves disease. The time point was: newly diagnosed GD, antithyroid drugs for less than 3 months. There was RNA extracted from PBMCs, and the TCR library was made from it. Libraries of TCR beta came from iRepertoire HTBI primers plus Arm-PCR of CDR3 regions. TCRdb fed the multiplex PCR reads into MiXCR, producing one record per CDR3 protein. The table lists 200,000 to 250,000 distinct CDR3 sequences, 20% of them singletons, with over 11% in the top ten. The sequences come from peripheral blood mononuclear cells (PBMCs), collected at new diagnosis, from a patient treated with antithyroid drugs. These TCRs come from a female donor with Graves disease.

As regards this clonotype: Only one base separates this from a far larger clonotype, so it likely reflects a read error. The J gene is TRBJ2-1, the V gene TRBV2, with a possible D match to TRBD2 (6 bases). The last part of the DNA fits TRBJ2-5 better; the J call may be wrong. CDR1 SNHLY and CDR2 FYNNEI come from the germline V gene. The length of the CDR3 is 14 residues. CDR3 sequence reads: CASSEAWIREIQYF. The CDR3 nucleotides are TGTGCCAGCAGTGAAGCGTGGATCCGGGAGATCCAGTACTTC.

At least ten counts were recorded for this clonotype. The chain links TRBV6-1 to TRBJ2-7, with 12 positions matching TRBD2. CDR3 size: 14 residues. Germline V gives CDR1 MNHNS, CDR2 SASEGT. Losses at the gene ends were 6 bases for V and 4 bases for J; bases not matched to a gene: 4. CDR3: CASRPGTSGYEQYF. CDR3 in DNA: TGTGCCAGCAGACCGGGGACTAGCGGGTACGAGCAGTACTTC.

This clonotype was seen repeatedly, ten times or more. The chain links TRBV4-3 to TRBJ2-5; 9 bases align to TRBD2. This CDR3 region has 17 residues. Trimming at V came to 3 bases and at J to 5 bases, leaving 13 bases not matched to a gene. CDR1 and CDR2 from the germline V gene are LGHNA and YSLEER. The CDR3 sequence is CASSQGPWRGGRETQYF. CDR3 in DNA: TGCGCCAGCAGCCAGGGCCCCTGGCGGGGGGGCCGCGAGACCCAGTACTTC.

This clonotype was seen repeatedly, ten times or more. CDR3 sequence (DNA): TGCGCCAGCAGCTGGGAGGACCGGGGGAATGAGCAGTTCTTC. Protein sequence: CASSWEDRGNEQFF. The chain uses TRBV5-1 and TRBJ2-1, with TRBD2 as a possible D gene (6 bases). Deletions cut 3 bases from V and 7 bases from J, with 14 bases between. The CDR3 covers 14 residues. Germline CDR1 is SGHRS and CDR2 is YFSETQ.

With regard to this clonotype: Being one base from a much bigger clone, this may be a read error. The chain couples TRBV10-3 to TRBJ2-3, with 7 bases identical to TRBD1. The CDR3 runs 16 residues. Looked up from germline, CDR1 is ENHRY and CDR2 is SYGVKD. J lost 5 bases, V lost 2 bases, and 10 bases had no gene match. DNA for the CDR3: TGTGCCATCAGTGAGCCCGGGACAGAGAATAGAGATACGCAGTATTTT. Its translation: CAISEPGTENRDTQYF.

This rearrangement joins TRBV27 to TRBJ2-3; the D is unclear. Between the trimmed V and J ends, which lost 1 base and 8 bases, there was a span of 13 bases. CDR3 size: 14 residues. Germline V gene sequence: CDR1 MNHEY, CDR2 SMNVEV (reference sequence). CDR3 amino acids: CASSLWGVVGTQYF. The CDR3 DNA sequence: TGTGCCAGCAGTTTATGGGGTGTGGTTGGTACGCAGTATTTT.

With respect to this clonotype: A single base is all that separates this from a far larger clone, so a read error is likely. The chain combines TRBV12-3 or TRBV12-4 with TRBJ2-5; D perhaps matches TRBD2 (6 bases). The CDR3 is 14 amino acids. V was trimmed by 6 bases and J by 0 bases, leaving 11 bases between them. DNA for the CDR3: TGTGCCAGCAGGAAACGGGACTACCAAGAGACCCAGTACTTC. Amino acids: CASRKRDYQETQYF.

This clonotype has a count of ten or more. This chain links TRBV3-1 with TRBJ1-2; no clear D. Per germline, CDR1 LGHDT and CDR2 YNNKEL (reference sequence). CDR3 length: 15 residues. V was trimmed by 0 bases and J by 5 bases, leaving 13 bases between them. CDR3 sequence reads: CASSQDSGVEYGYTF. The CDR3 nucleotides read TGTGCCAGCAGCCAAGATTCTGGGGTGGAGTATGGCTACACCTTC.

This clonotype was observed a handful of times. V is TRBV24-1 and J is TRBJ2-3; 7 bases are shared with TRBD1. Unmatched junction bases numbered 0, after V lost 3 bases and J lost 4 bases. Germline V gives CDR1 KGHDR, CDR2 SFDVKD. This CDR3 region has 13 residues. CDR3 nucleotide sequence: TGTGCCACCAGTGATCAGGGGGCAGATACGCAGTATTTT. Amino acid sequence: CATSDQGADTQYF.

This chain connects TRBV5-1 to TRBJ1-2; TRBD1 matches at 8 bases. The length of the CDR3 is 17 residues. Germline CDR1 reads SGHRS; CDR2 reads YFSETQ. After removal of 4 bases from V and 2 bases from J, the junction contained 13 bases not matched to a gene. The CDR3 sequence is CASSLSGGTGRNYGYTF. CDR3 DNA: TGCGCCAGCAGCCTATCCGGCGGGACAGGAAGAAACTATGGCTACACCTTC.

This sequence joins TRBV7-2 and TRBJ2-3, with D perhaps TRBD1 or TRBD2 (5 bases each). The CDR3 runs 17 residues. V was pared by 5 bases and J by 2 bases, with 20 bases between. Germline CDR1 reads SGHTA; CDR2 reads FQGNSA. CDR3 sequence reads: CASSTQQVGTFTDTQYF. The CDR3, as DNA: TGTGCCAGCAGCACCCAACAGGTGGGGACGTTCACAGATACGCAGTATTTT.

Note on this clonotype: Since a far larger clone is one base different, this is likely a read error. The V call is TRBV11-1, the J call TRBJ2-5; D might be TRBD1 (5 bases). The germline V gene has CDR1 SGHAT and CDR2 FQDESV (reference sequence). V shed 3 bases and J shed 1 base, with 12 bases lying between them. The CDR3 sequence is 15 residues long. This CDR3 reads CASSFIRTSQETQYF. CDR3 nucleotides: TGTGCCAGCAGCTTTATAAGGACAAGCCAAGAGACCCAGTACTTC.

This clonotype showed up many times. The V call is TRBV14, the J call TRBJ1-1; no clear D. Trimming removed 6 bases at V and 1 base at J, with 9 bases between. Per the germline V gene, CDR1 is SGHDN and CDR2 is FVKESK. The CDR3 runs 13 residues. The CDR3 nucleotides read TGTGCCAGCAGTGTCAGGCCGAACACTGAAGCTTTCTTT. Translating gives CASSVRPNTEAFF.

This clonotype was observed many times. The genes are TRBV20-1 and TRBJ2-3; no definite D call. The V gene lost 0 bases and the J gene lost 2 bases, with 9 bases spanning the gap. This CDR3 has 14 amino acids. CDR1 DFQATT and CDR2 SNEGSKA come from the germline V gene (reference sequence). DNA for the CDR3: TGCAGTGCTAGAGATTCCAGCCTCACAGATACGCAGTATTTT. This translates into CSARDSSLTDTQYF.

There are many counts of this clonotype. The chain uses TRBV28 and TRBJ2-7; the D gene is possibly TRBD2 (6 bases). The CDR3 length is 15 residues. V lost 5 bases to trimming and J lost 5 bases, with 19 bases between them. Germline V gives CDR1 MDHEN, CDR2 SYDVKM. The CDR3 here is CASSGGTDRPHEQYF. In DNA, the CDR3 is TGTGCCAGCAGTGGGGGGACGGATCGTCCCCACGAGCAGTACTTC.

At least ten counts were recorded for this clonotype. The chain has TRBV24-1 and TRBJ2-5; 10 bases fit TRBD1. Germline V gene lookup returns CDR1 KGHDR and CDR2 SFDVKD. The J segment lost 4 bases and the V segment lost 5 bases, leaving 3 bases of the junction unmatched. This CDR3 comprises 14 residues. The CDR3 sequence: CATSARDRGETQYF. CDR3 nucleotide sequence: TGTGCCACCAGTGCCCGGGACAGGGGAGAGACCCAGTACTTC.

In its sample, this clonotype was seen many times. J is TRBJ2-1 and V is TRBV4-3, with D unresolved. V was trimmed by 4 bases and J by 6 bases, leaving 16 bases between them. The CDR3 spans 15 residues. From germline, CDR1 is LGHNA and CDR2 YSLEER. In DNA form, the CDR3 reads TGCGCCAGCAGCCCCAGCTTCAGGCTGTCCAATGAGCAGTTCTTC. Translated, it gives CASSPSFRLSNEQFF.

This clonotype occurred many times. CDR3 nucleotides: TGTGCCAGCAGCTTAGATCTCTGGGAGGGGAACAATGAGCAGTTCTTC. It yields the protein CASSLDLWEGNNEQFF. The chain employs TRBV11-3 and TRBJ2-1, with 7 positions matching TRBD2. The ends lost 0 bases at V and 5 bases at J; junction bases unmatched: 7. CDR3 size: 16 residues. In germline, CDR1 is SGHNT, CDR2 YENEEA.

This clonotype was detected ten times or more. Mismatch with germline at one junction end may stem from a read error. The chain is built from TRBV27 and TRBJ2-1; TRBD2 aligns across 10 bases. The CDR3 extends over 15 amino acids. The germline V gene has CDR1 MNHEY and CDR2 SMNVEV (reference sequence). The CDR3 DNA follows: TGTGCCAGCAGTATATCCACTAGCGGGATCGATGAGCAGTTCTTC. Its translation: CASSISTSGIDEQFF.

This clonotype was counted many times. The chain uses TRBV7-8 and TRBJ1-1; D may be TRBD1 (6 bases). Looked up from germline, CDR1 is SGHVS and CDR2 is FQNEAQ. Trimming left V 3 bases short and J 0 bases short, with 17 bases between. The CDR3 is 17 residues long. Here the CDR3 reads CASSLGPGGLMNTEAFF. The CDR3 DNA reads TGTGCCAGCAGCTTGGGGCCCGGGGGGCTAATGAACACTGAAGCTTTCTTT.

With respect to this clonotype: Since a much larger clone is just one base distant, this may be a read error. This sequence joins TRBV15 and TRBJ2-5; 9 bases align to TRBD2. CDR3 length: 16 residues. Germline CDR1 and CDR2: LNHNV and YYDKDF (reference sequence). The CDR3: CATSRGASGVGETQHF. The CDR3 DNA reads as TGTGCCACCAGCAGAGGGGCTAGCGGGGTAGGGGAGACCCAGCACTTC.